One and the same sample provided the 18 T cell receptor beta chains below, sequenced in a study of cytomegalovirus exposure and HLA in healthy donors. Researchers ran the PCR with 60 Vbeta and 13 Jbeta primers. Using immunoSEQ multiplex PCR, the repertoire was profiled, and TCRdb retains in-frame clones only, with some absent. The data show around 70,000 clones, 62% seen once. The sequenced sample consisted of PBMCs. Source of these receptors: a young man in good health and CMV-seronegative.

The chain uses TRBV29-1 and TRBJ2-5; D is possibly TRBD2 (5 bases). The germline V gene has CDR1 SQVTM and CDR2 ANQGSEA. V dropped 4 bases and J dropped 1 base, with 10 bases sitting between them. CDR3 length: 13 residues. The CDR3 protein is CSVAGGIQETQYF. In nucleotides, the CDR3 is TGCAGCGTTGCCGGAGGAATCCAAGAGACCCAGTACTTC.

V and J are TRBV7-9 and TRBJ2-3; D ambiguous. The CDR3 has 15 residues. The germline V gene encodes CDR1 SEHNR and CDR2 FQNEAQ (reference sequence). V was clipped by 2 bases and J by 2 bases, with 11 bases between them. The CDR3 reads CASSLIYRTTDTQYF. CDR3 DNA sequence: TGTGCCAGCAGCTTAATCTACCGAACCACAGATACGCAGTATTTT.

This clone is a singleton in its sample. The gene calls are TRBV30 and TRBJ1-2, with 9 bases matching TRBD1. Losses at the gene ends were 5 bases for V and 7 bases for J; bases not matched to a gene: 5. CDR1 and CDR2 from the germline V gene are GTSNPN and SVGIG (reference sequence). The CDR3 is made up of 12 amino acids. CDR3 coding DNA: TGTGCCTGGGCCGGGACAGGGACTGGCTACACCTTC. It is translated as CAWAGTGTGYTF.

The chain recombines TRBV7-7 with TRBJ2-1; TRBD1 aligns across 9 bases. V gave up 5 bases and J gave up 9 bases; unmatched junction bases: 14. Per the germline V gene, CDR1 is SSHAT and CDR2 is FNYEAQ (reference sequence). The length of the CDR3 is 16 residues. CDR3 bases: TGTGCCAGCAGCATGACAGGGGGTGCTCTTATGGGTGAGCAGTTCTTC. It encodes CASSMTGGALMGEQFF.

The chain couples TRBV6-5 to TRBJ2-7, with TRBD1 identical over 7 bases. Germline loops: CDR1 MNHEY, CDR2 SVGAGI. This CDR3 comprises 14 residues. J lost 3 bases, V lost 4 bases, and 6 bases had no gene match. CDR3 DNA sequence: TGTGCCAGCAGTTCTCCGGGACAGTACTACGAGCAGTACTTC. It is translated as CASSSPGQYYEQYF.

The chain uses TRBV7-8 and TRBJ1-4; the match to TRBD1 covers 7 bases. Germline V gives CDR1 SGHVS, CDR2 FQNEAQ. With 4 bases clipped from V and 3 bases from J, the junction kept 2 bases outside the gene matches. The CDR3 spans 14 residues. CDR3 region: CASSSGTANEKLFF. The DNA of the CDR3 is TGTGCCAGCAGCTCCGGGACAGCTAATGAAAAACTGTTTTTT.

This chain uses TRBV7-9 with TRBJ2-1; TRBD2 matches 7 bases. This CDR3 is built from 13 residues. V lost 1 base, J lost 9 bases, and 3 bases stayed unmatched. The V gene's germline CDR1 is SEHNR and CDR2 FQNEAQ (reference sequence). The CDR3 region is CASSLGEGGEQFF. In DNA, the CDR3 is TGTGCCAGCAGCTTAGGGGAGGGAGGTGAGCAGTTCTTC. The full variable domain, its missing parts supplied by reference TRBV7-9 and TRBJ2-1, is DTGVSQNPRHKITKRGQNVTFRCDPISEHNRLYWYRQTLGQGPEFLTYFQNEAQLEKSRLLSDRFSAERPKGSFSTLEIQRTEQGDSAMYLCASSLGEGGEQFFGPGTRLTVL.

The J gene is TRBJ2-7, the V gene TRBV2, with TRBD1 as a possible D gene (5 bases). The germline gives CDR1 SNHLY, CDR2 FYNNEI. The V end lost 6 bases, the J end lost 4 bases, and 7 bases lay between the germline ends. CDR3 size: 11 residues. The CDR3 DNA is TGTGCCAGCAGGACAGTTTACGAGCAGTACTTC. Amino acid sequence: CASRTVYEQYF. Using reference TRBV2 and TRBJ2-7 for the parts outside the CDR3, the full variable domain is EPEVTQTPSHQVTQMGQEVILRCVPISNHLYFYWYRQILGQKVEFLVSFYNNEISEKSEIFDDQFSVERPDGSNFTLKIRSTKLEDSAMYFCASRTVYEQYFGPGTRLTVT.

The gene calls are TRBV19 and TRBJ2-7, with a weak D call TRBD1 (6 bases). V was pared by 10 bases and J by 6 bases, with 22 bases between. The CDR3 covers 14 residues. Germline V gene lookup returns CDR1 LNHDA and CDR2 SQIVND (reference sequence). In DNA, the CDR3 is TGTGCCACCGCGACAGGCGACACCTCGGGCGAGCAGTACTTC. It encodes CATATGDTSGEQYF.

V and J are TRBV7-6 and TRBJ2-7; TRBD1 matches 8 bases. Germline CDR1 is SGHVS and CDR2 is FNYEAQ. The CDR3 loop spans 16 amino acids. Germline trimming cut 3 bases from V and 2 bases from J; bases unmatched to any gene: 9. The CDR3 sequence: CASSFESTGGTYEQYF. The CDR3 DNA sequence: TGTGCCAGCAGCTTTGAGTCCACAGGGGGGACCTACGAGCAGTACTTC.

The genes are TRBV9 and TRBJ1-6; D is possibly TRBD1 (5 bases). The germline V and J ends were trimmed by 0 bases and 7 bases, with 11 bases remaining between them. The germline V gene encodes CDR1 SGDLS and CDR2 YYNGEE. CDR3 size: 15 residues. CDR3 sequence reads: CASSVAATANSPLHF. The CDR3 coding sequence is TGTGCCAGCAGCGTAGCCGCGACAGCGAATTCACCCCTCCACTTT.

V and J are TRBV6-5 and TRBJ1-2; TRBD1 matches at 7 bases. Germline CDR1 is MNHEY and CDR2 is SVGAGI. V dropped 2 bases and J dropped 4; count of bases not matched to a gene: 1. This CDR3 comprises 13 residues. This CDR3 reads CASSYRDSYGYTF. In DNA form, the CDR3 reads TGTGCCAGCAGTTACCGGGACAGCTATGGCTACACCTTC.

The CDR3 loop reads CASSIGRANTEAFF. The CDR3 DNA reads TGCGCCAGCAGTATCGGCAGGGCGAACACTGAAGCTTTCTTT. The chain uses TRBV5-1 and TRBJ1-1; D is possibly TRBD1 (5 bases). Germline V gene data show CDR1 as SGHRS and CDR2 as YFSETQ. V dropped 5 bases and J dropped 1 base, with 12 bases sitting between them. The CDR3 spans 14 residues.

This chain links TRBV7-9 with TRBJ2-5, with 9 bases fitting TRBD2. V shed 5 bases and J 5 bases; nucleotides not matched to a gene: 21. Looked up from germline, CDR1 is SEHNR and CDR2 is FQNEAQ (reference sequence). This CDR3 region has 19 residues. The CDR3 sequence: CASSQPQYLGGGATETQYF. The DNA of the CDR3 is TGTGCCAGCAGCCAACCCCAATATCTGGGCGGGGGGGCCACGGAGACCCAGTACTTC.

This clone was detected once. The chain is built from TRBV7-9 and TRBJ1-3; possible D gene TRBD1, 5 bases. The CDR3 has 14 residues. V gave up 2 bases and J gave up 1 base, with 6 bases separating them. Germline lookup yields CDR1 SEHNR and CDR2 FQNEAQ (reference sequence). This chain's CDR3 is CASSLQGSGNTIYF. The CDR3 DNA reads TGTGCCAGCAGCTTACAGGGATCTGGAAACACCATATATTTT.

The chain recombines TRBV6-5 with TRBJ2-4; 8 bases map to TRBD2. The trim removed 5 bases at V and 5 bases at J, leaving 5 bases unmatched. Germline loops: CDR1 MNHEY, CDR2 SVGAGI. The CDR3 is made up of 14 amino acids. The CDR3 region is CASSAGGIQNIQYF. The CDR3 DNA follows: TGTGCCAGCAGTGCGGGGGGAATCCAAAACATTCAGTACTTC.

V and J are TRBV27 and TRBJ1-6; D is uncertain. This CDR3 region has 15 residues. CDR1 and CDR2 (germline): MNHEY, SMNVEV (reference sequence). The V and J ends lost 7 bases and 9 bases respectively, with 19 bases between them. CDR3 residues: CASTPRGRASSPLHF. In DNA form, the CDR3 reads TGTGCCAGCACCCCCCGGGGTAGAGCGAGTTCACCCCTCCACTTT.

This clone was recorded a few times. The CDR3 spells CAWSVTVRYEQYF. The CDR3, as DNA: TGTGCCTGGAGTGTAACGGTGCGCTACGAGCAGTACTTC. The chain has TRBV30 and TRBJ2-7, with D uncertain. V lost 0 bases to trimming and J lost 3 bases, with 9 bases between them. CDR1 GTSNPN and CDR2 SVGIG come from the germline V gene (reference sequence). There are 13 residues in the CDR3.